This note documents a single TCR beta chain sequence. What it binds is not known. Template material for amplifying TCR beta CDR3 regions consisted of RNA transcripts. TCR CDR3 underwent first-round RT-PCR with the HTBI primer set. In TCRdb, the multiplex PCR reads were re-called with MiXCR into one record per CDR3 protein. The sample yields roughly 290,000 distinct CDR3 sequences, more than 15% seen once. The data stem from a study of T cells in Graves' hyperthyroidism and ophthalmopathy. Overall study: Prior to any treatment, at the point of initial diagnosis, peripheral blood was collected. Study findings and constraints: A 13 V-J signature model discriminated ophthalmopathy versus stable hyperthyroidism. In the blood, most expanded thyroid clonotypes above 0.001 appeared as well.

V lost 6 bases and J lost 0; bases outside the gene matches: 7. The CDR3 has 14 residues. Per germline, CDR1 DFQATT and CDR2 SNEGSKA (reference sequence). Ophthalmopathy cases met thresholds of Clinical Activity Score at least 3, NOSPECS grade at least 4 and duration under 3 months. The chain links TRBV20-1 to TRBJ2-7, with 8 bases matching TRBD1. The sequence was collected from an older woman with Graves' ophthalmopathy. The sequenced sample consisted of blood. CDR3 sequence reads: CSATRDRSSYEQYF. The CDR3 DNA reads as TGCAGTGCCACCCGGGACAGGAGCTCCTACGAGCAGTACTTC.